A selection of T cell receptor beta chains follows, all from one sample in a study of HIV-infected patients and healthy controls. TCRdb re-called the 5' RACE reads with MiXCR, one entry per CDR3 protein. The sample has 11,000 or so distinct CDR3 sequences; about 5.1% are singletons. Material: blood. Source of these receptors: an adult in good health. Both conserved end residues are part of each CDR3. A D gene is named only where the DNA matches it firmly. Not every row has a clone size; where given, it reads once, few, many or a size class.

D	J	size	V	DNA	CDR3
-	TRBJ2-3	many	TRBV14	TGTGCCAGCAGCCTTAGCGGAACCACAGATACGCAGTATTTT	CASSLSGTTDTQYF
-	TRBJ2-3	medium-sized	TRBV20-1	TGCAGTGCTAGAAGGCAGGCTAGCACAGATACGCAGTATTTT	CSARRQASTDTQYF
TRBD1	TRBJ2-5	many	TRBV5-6	TGTGCCAGCAGCCTGGGACAGCAATACCAAGAGACCCAGTACTTC	CASSLGQQYQETQYF
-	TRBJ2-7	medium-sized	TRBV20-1	TGCAGTGCTAGAGATGGAGAATACGAGCAGTACTTC	CSARDGEYEQYF
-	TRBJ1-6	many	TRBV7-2	TGTGCCAGCAGCTTATCTGGTGTGTCCCTCCACTTT	CASSLSGVSLHF
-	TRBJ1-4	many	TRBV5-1	TGCGCCAGCAGCTTGGAAGGGAATGGACGAGAGCTGTTTTTT	CASSLEGNGRELFF
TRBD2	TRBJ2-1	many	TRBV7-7	TGTGCCAGCAGCTTAGGACTAGCGGGGATGGATGAGCAGTTCTTC	CASSLGLAGMDEQFF
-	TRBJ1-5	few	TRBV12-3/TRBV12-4	TGTGCCAGCAGTCCGGGCGGTTCCAATCAGCCCCAGCATTTT	CASSPGGSNQPQHF
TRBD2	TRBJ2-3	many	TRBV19	TGTGCCAGTAGTATCCTCCGCGGGGGTAAAACAGATACGCAGTATTTT	CASSILRGGKTDTQYF
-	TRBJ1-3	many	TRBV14	TGTGCCAGCAGCCCCAAAATGGAAGGAAACACCATATATTTT	CASSPKMEGNTIYF
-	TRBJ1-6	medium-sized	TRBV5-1	TGCGCCAGCAGCTTGGGCGTAAGTAATTCACCCCTCCACTTT	CASSLGVSNSPLHF
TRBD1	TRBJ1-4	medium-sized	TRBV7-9	TGTGCCAGCAGCATTCCCGGGACAGGGGGCGCAGAAAAACTGTTTTTT	CASSIPGTGGAEKLFF
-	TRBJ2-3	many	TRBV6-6	TGTGCCAGCAGTACGGCTTATACAGATACGCAGTATTTT	CASSTAYTDTQYF
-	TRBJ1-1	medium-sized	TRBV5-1	TGCGCCAGCAGCTTGGTCCGGGACCGAAACTCAGAGGCTTTCTTT	CASSLVRDRNSEAFF
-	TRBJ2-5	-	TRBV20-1	TGCAGTGCTAGAGATATCGCAGGGAGAGAGACCCAGTACTTC	CSARDIAGRETQYF
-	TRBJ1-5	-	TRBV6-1	TGTGCCAGCACCGGCGAGGCTCAGCCCCAGCATTTT	CASTGEAQPQHF
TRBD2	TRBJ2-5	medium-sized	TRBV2	TGTGCCAGCAGTGAGGGTGCGGGGGGCCGGATCCAGACCCAGTACTTC	CASSEGAGGRIQTQYF
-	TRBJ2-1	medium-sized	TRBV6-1	TGTGCCAGCATCGGACGGAGGAATGAGCAGTTCTTC	CASIGRRNEQFF
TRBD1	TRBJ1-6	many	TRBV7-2	TGTGCCAGCAGCCACAAGGCAGGACAGGATAATTCACCCCTCCACTTT	CASSHKAGQDNSPLHF
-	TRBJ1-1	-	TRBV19	TGTGCCAGTAGTATTGTCTTGGGGCGTGGGCTAGCTGAAGCTTTCTTT	CASSIVLGRGLAEAFF
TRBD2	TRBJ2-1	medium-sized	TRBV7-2	TGTGCCAGCAGCCCCTCGCCAGCGGGGGGCCACAATGAGCAGTTCTTC	CASSPSPAGGHNEQFF
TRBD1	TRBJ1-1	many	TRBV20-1	TGCAGTGCGAGAGCAGGGGGACCGAACACTGAAGCTTTCTTT	CSARAGGPNTEAFF
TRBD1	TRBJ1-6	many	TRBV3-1	TGTGCCAGCAGCCAACTACAGGGGGCCAGTTCACCCCTCCACTTT	CASSQLQGASSPLHF
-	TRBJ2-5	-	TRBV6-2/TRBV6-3	TGTGCCAGCAGACCTCCCTCCGGCGGGACCCAGTACTTC	CASRPPSGGTQYF
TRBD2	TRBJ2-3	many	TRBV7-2	TGTGCCAGCAGCTCCCAACCAGAGCGGGGAGATACGCAGTATTTT	CASSSQPERGDTQYF
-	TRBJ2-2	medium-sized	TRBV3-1	TGTGCCAGCAGCCAATGGGGGGCGGACACCGGGGAGCTGTTTTTT	CASSQWGADTGELFF
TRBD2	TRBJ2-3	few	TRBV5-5	TGTGCCAGCAGCTTAAGCGGGGGGCTCACAGATACGCAGTATTTT	CASSLSGGLTDTQYF
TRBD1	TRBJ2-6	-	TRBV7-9	TGTGCCAGCAGTTATGACAGGGGGCTAAGTGGGGCCAACGTCCTGACTTTC	CASSYDRGLSGANVLTF
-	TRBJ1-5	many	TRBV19	TGTGCCAGTAGTACAAGACAGGAGAATCAGCCCCAGCATTTT	CASSTRQENQPQHF
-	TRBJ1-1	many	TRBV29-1	TGCAGCGGGGGGGGCGCGGCTGAAGCTTTCTTT	CSGGGAAEAFF
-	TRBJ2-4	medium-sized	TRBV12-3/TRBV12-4	TGTGCCAGCAGTCACCTGGACGGATTCAAAAACATTCAGTACTTC	CASSHLDGFKNIQYF
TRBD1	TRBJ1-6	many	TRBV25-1	TGTGCCAGCAGTGAAGGGAGGGGGCTGGGTTCACCCCTCCACTTT	CASSEGRGLGSPLHF
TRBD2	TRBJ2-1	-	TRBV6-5	TGTGCCAGCAGGCAAAATGATCGGGGGGCCTACAATGAGCAGTTCTTC	CASRQNDRGAYNEQFF
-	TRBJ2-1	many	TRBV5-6	TGTGCCAGCAGCTCAGGGACTGAGCAGTTCTTC	CASSSGTEQFF
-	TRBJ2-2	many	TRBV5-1	TGCGCCAGCAGCTTATTATCCGGGGATCACGGGGAGCTGTTTTTT	CASSLLSGDHGELFF
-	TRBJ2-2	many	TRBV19	TGTGCCAGTAGGACGGCTTATGGGGGGGGGCTTACCGGGGAGCTGTTTTTT	CASRTAYGGGLTGELFF
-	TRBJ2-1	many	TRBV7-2	TGTGCCAGCAGCTTATTTGGGACTCAGGGCGGTAATGAGCAGTTCTTC	CASSLFGTQGGNEQFF
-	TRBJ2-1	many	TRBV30	TGTGCCTGGAGTGTAGGCAGAGCCGAGCAGTTCTTC	CAWSVGRAEQFF
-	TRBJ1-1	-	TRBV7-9	TGTGCCAGCAGCCGACAGAGGCAGGGGAGAATGAACACTGAAGCTTTCTTT	CASSRQRQGRMNTEAFF
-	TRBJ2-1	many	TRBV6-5	TGTGCCAGCAGTTACTCGGAGAGCTCCTACAATGAGCAGTTCTTC	CASSYSESSYNEQFF
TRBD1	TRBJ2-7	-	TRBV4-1	TGCGCCAGCAGCCGCCGCTTCGAGGACAGGAGCAACGAGCAGTACTTC	CASSRRFEDRSNEQYF
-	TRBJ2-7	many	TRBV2	TGTGCCAGCAGTGGCAGTTACGAGCAGTACTTC	CASSGSYEQYF
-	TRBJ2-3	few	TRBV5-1	TGCGCCAGCAGCTCCGAGTGGGAAACAGATACGCAGTATTTT	CASSSEWETDTQYF
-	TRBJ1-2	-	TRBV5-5	TGTGCCAGCAGCCCATCCTACTATGGCTACACCTTC	CASSPSYYGYTF
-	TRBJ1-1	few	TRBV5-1	TGCGCCAGCAGCTTGTACATGAACACTGAAGCTTTCTTT	CASSLYMNTEAFF
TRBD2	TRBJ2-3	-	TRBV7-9	TGTGCCAGCAGCTTAGCGACTTTACTAGCGGGGAGCACAGATACGCAGTATTTT	CASSLATLLAGSTDTQYF
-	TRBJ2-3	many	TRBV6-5	TGTGCCAGCAGTTACCTGAGGCAGACAGATACGCAGTATTTT	CASSYLRQTDTQYF
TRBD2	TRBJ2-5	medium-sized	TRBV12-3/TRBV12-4	TGTGCCAGCAGTTTGCCTAGCGGGGGGGCCGAGACCCAGTACTTC	CASSLPSGGAETQYF
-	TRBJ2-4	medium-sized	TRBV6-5	TGTGCCAGCAGTTACTCGGAGGGATCCTCCAAAAACATTCAGTACTTC	CASSYSEGSSKNIQYF
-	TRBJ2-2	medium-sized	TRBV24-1	TGTGCCACCAGTGGCCAGGGAGACACCGGGGAGCTGTTTTTT	CATSGQGDTGELFF
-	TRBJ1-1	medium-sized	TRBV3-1	TGTGCCAGCAGCCAAGGACCGAACACTGAAGCTTTCTTT	CASSQGPNTEAFF
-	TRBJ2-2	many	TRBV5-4	TGTGCCAGCTCCAGGGGAGTCCGCACCGGGGAGCTGTTTTTT	CASSRGVRTGELFF
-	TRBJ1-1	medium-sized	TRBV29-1	TGCAGCGTTCGCATGAACACTGAAGCTTTCTTT	CSVRMNTEAFF